This T cell receptor beta chain was documented in a study of Graves' ophthalmopathy and Graves' hyperthyroidism. CDR1 is LNHDA, CDR2 SQIVND, per germline (reference sequence). The CDR3 totals 12 residues. Trimming pared 7 bases from V and 6 bases from J, leaving 12 bases between. Transcripts of RNA were the source for amplifying TCR beta CDR3 regions. Amplification began with first-round RT-PCR using HTBI primers, then second-round multiplex PCR was performed. Via MiXCR, TCRdb re-called the multiplex PCR reads, giving one row per CDR3 protein. The table records around 600,000 distinct CDR3 sequences, about 40% of them present only once. This clonotype was counted at least ten times.

Sequencing was performed on peripheral blood. The source of this sequence is an adult man with Graves' ophthalmopathy. The chain uses TRBV19 and TRBJ1-1, with a tentative D call TRBD1 (5 bases). The CDR3 is CASTPRGPEAFF. The DNA for the CDR3 is TGTGCCAGTACCCCGAGGGGACCTGAAGCTTTCTTT.